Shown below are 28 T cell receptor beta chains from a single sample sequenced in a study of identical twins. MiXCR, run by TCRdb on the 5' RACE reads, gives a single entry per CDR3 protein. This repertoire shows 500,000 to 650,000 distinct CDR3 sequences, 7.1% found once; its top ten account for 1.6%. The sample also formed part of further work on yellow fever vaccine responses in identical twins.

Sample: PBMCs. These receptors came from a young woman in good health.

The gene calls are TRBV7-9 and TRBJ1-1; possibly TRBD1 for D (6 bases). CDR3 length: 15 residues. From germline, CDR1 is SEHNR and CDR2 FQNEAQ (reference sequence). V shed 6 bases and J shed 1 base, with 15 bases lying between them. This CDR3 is CASRPQTGGNTEAFF. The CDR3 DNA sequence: TGTGCCAGCAGACCTCAGACAGGTGGGAACACTGAAGCTTTCTTT.

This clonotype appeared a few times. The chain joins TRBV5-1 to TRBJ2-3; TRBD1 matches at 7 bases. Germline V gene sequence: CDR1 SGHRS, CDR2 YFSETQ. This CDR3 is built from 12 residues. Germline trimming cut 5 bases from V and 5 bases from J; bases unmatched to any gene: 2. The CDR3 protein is CASRGQKDTQYF. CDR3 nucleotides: TGCGCCAGCAGGGGACAGAAAGATACGCAGTATTTT.

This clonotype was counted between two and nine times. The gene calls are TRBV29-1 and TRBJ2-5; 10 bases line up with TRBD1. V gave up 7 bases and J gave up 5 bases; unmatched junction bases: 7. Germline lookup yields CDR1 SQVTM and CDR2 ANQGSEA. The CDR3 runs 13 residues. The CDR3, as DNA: TGCAGCGGGTCGACAGGGGGCAGTGAGACCCAGTACTTC. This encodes CSGSTGGSETQYF.

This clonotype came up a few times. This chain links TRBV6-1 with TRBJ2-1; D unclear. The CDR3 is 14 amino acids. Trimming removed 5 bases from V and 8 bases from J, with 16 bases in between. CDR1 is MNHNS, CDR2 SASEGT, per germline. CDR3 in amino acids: CASSQQLAVDEQFF. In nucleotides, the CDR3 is TGTGCCAGCAGTCAGCAGTTAGCTGTGGATGAGCAGTTCTTC.

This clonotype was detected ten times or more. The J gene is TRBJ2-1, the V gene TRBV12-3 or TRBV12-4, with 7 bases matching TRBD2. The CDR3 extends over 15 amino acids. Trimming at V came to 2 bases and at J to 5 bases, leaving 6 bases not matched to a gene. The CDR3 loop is CASSLSGLLNNEQFF. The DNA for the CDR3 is TGTGCCAGCAGTTTATCGGGACTACTTAACAATGAGCAGTTCTTC.

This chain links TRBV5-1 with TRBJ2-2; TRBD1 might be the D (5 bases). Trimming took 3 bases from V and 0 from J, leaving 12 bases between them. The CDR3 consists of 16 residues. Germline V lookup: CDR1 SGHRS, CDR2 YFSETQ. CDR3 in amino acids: CASSSTVVSNTGELFF. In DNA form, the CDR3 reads TGCGCCAGCAGCTCGACAGTAGTATCGAACACCGGGGAGCTGTTTTTT.

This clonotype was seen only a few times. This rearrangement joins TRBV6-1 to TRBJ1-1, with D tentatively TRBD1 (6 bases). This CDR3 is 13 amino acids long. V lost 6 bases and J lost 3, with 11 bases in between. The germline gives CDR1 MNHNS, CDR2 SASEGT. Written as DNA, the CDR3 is TGTGCCAGCAGCCGACAGGAGCACACTGAAGCTTTCTTT. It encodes CASSRQEHTEAFF.

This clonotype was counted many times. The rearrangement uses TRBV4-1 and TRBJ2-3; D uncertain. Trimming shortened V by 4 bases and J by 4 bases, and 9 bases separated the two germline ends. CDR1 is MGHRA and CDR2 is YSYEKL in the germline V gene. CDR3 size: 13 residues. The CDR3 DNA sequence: TGCGCCAGCAGCCTGCGACTTGCAGATACGCAGTATTTT. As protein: CASSLRLADTQYF.

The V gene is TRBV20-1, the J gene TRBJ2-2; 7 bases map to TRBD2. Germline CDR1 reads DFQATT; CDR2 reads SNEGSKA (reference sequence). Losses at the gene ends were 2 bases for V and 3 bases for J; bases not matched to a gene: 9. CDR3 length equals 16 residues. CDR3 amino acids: CSARSGGSVDTGELFF. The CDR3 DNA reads TGCAGTGCTAGATCGGGGGGTTCGGTGGACACCGGGGAGCTGTTTTTT.

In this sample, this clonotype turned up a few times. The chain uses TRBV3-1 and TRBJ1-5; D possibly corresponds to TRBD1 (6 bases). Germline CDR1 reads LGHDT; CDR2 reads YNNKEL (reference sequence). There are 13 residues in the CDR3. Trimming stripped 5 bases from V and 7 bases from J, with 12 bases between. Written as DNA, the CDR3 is TGTGCCAGCAGCGGGGACACGGGGCAGCCCCAGCATTTT. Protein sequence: CASSGDTGQPQHF.

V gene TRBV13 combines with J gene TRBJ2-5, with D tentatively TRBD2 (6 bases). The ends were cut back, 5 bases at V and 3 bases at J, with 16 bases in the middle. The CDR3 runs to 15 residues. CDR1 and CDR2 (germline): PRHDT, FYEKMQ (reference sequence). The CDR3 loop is CASSIGTLGEETQYF. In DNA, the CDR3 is TGTGCCAGCAGCATCGGGACTCTCGGAGAAGAGACCCAGTACTTC.

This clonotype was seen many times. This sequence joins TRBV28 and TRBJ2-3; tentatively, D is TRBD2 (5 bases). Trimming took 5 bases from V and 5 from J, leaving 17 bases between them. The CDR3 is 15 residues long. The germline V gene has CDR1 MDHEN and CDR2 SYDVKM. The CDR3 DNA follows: TGTGCCAGCAGTCCCTCCCAGCGGAGACAAGATACGCAGTATTTT. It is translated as CASSPSQRRQDTQYF. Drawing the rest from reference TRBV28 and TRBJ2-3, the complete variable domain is DVKVTQSSRYLVKRTGEKVFLECVQDMDHENMFWYRQDPGLGLRLIYFSYDVKMKEKGDIPEGYSVSREKKERFSLILESASTNQTSMYLCASSPSQRRQDTQYFGPGTRLTVL.

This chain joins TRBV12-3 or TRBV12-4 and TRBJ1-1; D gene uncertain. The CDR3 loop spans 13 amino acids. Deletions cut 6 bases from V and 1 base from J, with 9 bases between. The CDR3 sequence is CASRIFENTEAFF. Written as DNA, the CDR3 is TGTGCCAGCAGGATATTCGAGAACACTGAAGCTTTCTTT.

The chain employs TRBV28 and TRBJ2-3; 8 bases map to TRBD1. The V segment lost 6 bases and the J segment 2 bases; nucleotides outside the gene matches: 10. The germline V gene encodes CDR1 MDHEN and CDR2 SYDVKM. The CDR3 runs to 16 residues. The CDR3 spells CASRRQGAVPTDTQYF. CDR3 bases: TGTGCCAGCAGACGTCAGGGGGCTGTTCCCACAGATACGCAGTATTTT. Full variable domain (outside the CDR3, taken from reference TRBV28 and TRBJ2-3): DVKVTQSSRYLVKRTGEKVFLECVQDMDHENMFWYRQDPGLGLRLIYFSYDVKMKEKGDIPEGYSVSREKKERFSLILESASTNQTSMYLCASRRQGAVPTDTQYFGPGTRLTVL.

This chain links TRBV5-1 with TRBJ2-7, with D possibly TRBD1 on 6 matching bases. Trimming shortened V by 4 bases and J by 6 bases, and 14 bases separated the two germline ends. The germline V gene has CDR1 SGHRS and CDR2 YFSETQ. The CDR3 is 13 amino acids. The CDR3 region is CASSGLGTPEQYF. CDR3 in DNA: TGCGCCAGCAGCGGGCTAGGGACACCCGAGCAGTACTTC.

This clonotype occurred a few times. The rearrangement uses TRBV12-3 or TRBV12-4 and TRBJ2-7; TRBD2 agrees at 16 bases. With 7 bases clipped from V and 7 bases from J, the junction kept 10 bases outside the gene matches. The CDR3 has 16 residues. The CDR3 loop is CASTKGLAGGADEQYF. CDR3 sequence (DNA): TGTGCCAGCACCAAGGGACTAGCGGGAGGGGCCGATGAGCAGTACTTC.

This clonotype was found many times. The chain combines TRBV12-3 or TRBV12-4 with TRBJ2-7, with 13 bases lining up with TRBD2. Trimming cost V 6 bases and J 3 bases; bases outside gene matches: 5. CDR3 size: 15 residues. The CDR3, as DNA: TGTGCCAGCAGCGCCCGGACTAGCGGGAGCTACGAGCAGTACTTC. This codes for CASSARTSGSYEQYF.

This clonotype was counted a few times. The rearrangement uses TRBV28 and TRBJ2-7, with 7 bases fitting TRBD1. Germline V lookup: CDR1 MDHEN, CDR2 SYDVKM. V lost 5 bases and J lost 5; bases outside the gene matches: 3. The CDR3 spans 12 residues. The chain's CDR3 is CASSVQGNEQYF. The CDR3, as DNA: TGTGCCAGCAGTGTACAGGGGAACGAGCAGTACTTC.

CDR3 nucleotide sequence: TGCAGCGTTGATGCAGGGTCGAACACTGAAGCTTTCTTT. This gives the protein CSVDAGSNTEAFF. J is TRBJ1-1 and V is TRBV29-1; weak D call: TRBD1 (5 bases). CDR3 length: 13 residues. Trimming removed 3 bases at V and 1 base at J, with 9 bases between. The germline V gene encodes CDR1 SQVTM and CDR2 ANQGSEA.

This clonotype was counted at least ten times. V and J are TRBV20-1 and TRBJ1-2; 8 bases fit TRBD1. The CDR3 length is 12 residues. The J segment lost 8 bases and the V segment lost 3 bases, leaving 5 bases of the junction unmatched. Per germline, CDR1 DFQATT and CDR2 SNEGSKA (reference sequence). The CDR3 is CSASTGGGGYTF. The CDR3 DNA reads TGCAGTGCTAGTACAGGGGGAGGGGGCTACACCTTC.

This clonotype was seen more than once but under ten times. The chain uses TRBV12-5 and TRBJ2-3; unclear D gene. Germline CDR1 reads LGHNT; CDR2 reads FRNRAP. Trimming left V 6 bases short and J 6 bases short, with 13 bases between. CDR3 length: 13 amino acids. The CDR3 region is CASGPPLVDTQYF. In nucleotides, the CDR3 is TGTGCTAGTGGCCCCCCTTTGGTGGATACGCAGTATTTT.

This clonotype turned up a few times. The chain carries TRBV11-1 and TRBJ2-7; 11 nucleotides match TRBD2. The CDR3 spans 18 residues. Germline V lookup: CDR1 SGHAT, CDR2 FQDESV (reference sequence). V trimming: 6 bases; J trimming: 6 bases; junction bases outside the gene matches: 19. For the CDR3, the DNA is TGTGCCAGCAGTGGCCGGGACGGCCTACTAGCGGGAGATCTCGAGCAGTACTTC. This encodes CASSGRDGLLAGDLEQYF.

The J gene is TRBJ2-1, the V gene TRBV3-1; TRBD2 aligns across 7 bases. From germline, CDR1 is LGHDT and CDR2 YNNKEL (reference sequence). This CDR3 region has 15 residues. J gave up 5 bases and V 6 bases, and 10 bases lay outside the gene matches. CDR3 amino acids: CASSPAGGIDNEQFF. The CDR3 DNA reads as TGTGCCAGCAGTCCCGCCGGGGGGATTGACAATGAGCAGTTCTTC.

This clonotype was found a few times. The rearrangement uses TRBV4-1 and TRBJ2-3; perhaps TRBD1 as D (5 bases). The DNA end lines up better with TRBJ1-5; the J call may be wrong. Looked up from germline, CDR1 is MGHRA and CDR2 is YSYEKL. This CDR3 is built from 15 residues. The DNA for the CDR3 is TGCGCCAGCAGCCAAGGCGGGGGGGGGGGAGATACGCAGCATTTT. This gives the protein CASSQGGGGGDTQHF.

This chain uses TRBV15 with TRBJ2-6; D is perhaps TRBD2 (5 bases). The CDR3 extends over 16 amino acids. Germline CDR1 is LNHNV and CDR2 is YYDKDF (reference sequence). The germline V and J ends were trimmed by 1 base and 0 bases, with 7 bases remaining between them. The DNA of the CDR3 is TGTGCCACCAGCAGAGGAGGGTACTCTGGGGCCAACGTCCTGACTTTC. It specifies CATSRGGYSGANVLTF.

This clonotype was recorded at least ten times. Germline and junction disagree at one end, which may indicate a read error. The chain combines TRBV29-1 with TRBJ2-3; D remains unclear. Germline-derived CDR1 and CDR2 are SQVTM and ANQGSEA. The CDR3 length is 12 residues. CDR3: CSVEDGTDTQYF. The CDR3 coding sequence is TGCAGCGTGGAAGACGGCACAGATACGCAGTATTTT.

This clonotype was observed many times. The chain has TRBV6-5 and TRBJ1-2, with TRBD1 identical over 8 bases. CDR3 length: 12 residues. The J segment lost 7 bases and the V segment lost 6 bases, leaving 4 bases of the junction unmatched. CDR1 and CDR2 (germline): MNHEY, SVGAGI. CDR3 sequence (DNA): TGTGCCAGCAGCTACAGGGGGGGTGGCTACACCTTC. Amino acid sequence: CASSYRGGGYTF.

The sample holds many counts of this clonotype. This CDR3 reads CASSPHGRTSYNEQFF. CDR3 DNA sequence: TGTGCCAGCAGTCCCCACGGTCGGACTAGTTACAATGAGCAGTTCTTC. J is TRBJ2-1 and V is TRBV12-3 or TRBV12-4; 7 bases agree with TRBD2. The CDR3 contains 16 residues. The V gene end was trimmed by 5 bases and the J gene end by 4 bases; junction bases not matched to a gene: 11.